Here is one T cell receptor (beta chain) with its context. Its specificity is not known. This sample was taken from a study of cytomegalovirus exposure and HLA in healthy donors. Study at large: A subsequent analysis stated that the roughly 120 validation repertoires were run on the same platform as the approximately 700 first-cohort repertoires. Whole-study findings and limits: TCR beta chains numbering under 200 were designated cytomegalovirus-associated. Reports indicated that the classifier achieved high specificity and sensitivity in diagnosing cytomegalovirus status.

Produced via immunoSEQ multiplex PCR; TCRdb's table is partial and in-frame only. This sample has 150,000 to 200,000 clones, with about 79% found just once. The CDR3 consists of 13 residues. The V gene's germline CDR1 is SEHNR and CDR2 FQNEAQ (reference sequence). V was cut by 4 bases and J by 5 bases, with 9 bases left in between. This clonotype originated in a young woman in good health and CMV-seropositive. The chain recombines TRBV7-9 with TRBJ2-1; D is perhaps TRBD1 (5 bases). The sample comprised PBMCs. CDR3 nucleotides: TGTGCCAGCAGCTACCTCAGGGACAATGAGCAGTTCTTC. As protein: CASSYLRDNEQFF.